This T cell receptor (beta chain) stems from a study of shared clonotypes between healthy human individuals. Turning to this clone: Its specificity is unknown.

In germline, CDR1 is SGHTA, CDR2 FQGNSA. With 5 bases removed from V and 7 bases from J, the gap between germline ends came to 12 bases. CDR3 size: 13 residues. Study-wide results and limits: The rarefaction results pointed to incomplete sorted-subset sequencing despite large depth. Naive CD4 clonotype sharing across a few donors was around 5.5%. Naive subsets generally exceeded memory subsets in estimated richness.

Some clones are missing from TCRdb's copy, which holds only in-frame ones; the method was immunoSEQ multiplex PCR. The sample comprises 950,000 to 1,100,000 clones, about 76% of which are singletons, and 1.2% to 1.5% rests with the top ten. Among the donors, all were Caucasian adults who lived in Nashville, Tennessee. This TCR came from a young man in good health. Sequenced sample: memory CD4+ T cells sorted from blood. Subset indicated: CD45RA-negative fraction. The genes are TRBV7-2 and TRBJ1-5; D not certain. CDR3 residues: CASSPRGEQPQHF. CDR3 nucleotide sequence: TGTGCCAGCAGCCCCCGCGGAGAACAGCCCCAGCATTTT.